This T cell receptor (beta chain) was retrieved from a study of neurological immune-mediated disorders. The CDR3 length is 13 residues. Germline lookup yields CDR1 DFQATT and CDR2 SNEGSKA (reference sequence). V lost 3 bases to trimming and J lost 7 bases; unmatched junction nucleotides: 8. In the case of this clonotype: Its antigen is unknown.

Per sequencing run, 15-18 subjects together gave over 180 million TCR-beta sequences. Using its own MiXCR run on the 5' RACE reads, TCRdb lists one record per CDR3 protein. The sample lists 66,000 or so distinct CDR3 sequences; roughly 5.5% were seen once. Study-level findings and limits: No CDR3 amino acid sequences recurred among expanded clones across subjects, suggesting private repertoires in all groups.

This TCR was recovered from a woman younger than 45 with multiple sclerosis. This chain links TRBV20-1 with TRBJ1-2, with TRBD1 matching over 7 bases. The specimen was PBMCs. The CDR3 loop reads CSASSQGVRGYTF. In DNA form, the CDR3 reads TGCAGTGCTAGCTCGCAGGGGGTTCGTGGCTACACCTTC.